This T cell receptor (beta chain) was obtained from a study of blood T cell repertoires in COVID-19. Overall study context: Sites in the United States, Italy and Spain provided acute and convalescent COVID-19 samples. PBMCs, B-cell-depleted T cells, or T cells were the source of the cDNA or gDNA that made up the material.

The length of the CDR3 is 14 residues. Germline assignment: CDR1 KGHSH and CDR2 LQKENI. V lost 2 bases, J lost 1 base, and 8 bases lay in between. How the authors handled the data: For nucleated cells, counts were estimated from reference gene primer amplification. Data came from immunoSEQ multiplex PCR; TCRdb stores just in-frame clones and leaves some out. V and J calls and clone size follow that table, whereas D and trimming were derived from the DNA. This table has 250,000 or so clones, approximately 89% appearing once. This sequence joins TRBV18 and TRBJ1-1, with D maybe TRBD1 (5 bases). Sequenced material: PBMCs or T cells enriched from blood (not recorded which). This sequence was found in a woman in her 40s who had been exposed to COVID-19. This CDR3 reads CASSPGAGNTEAFF. The CDR3 DNA reads as TGTGCCAGCTCACCAGGGGCTGGGAACACTGAAGCTTTCTTT.